A single sample gave rise to the 8 T cell receptor beta chains below, sequenced in a study of T-cell reconstitution after alpha-beta-depleted transplantation in children. Unique molecular identifiers were incorporated during preparation of the TCRbeta library. TCRdb fed the PCR reads into MiXCR, producing one record per CDR3 protein. The repertoire holds roughly 300,000 distinct CDR3 sequences, 11% seen once, with about 20% in the top ten. Material: peripheral blood, obtained 180 days after TCRalphabeta/CD19-depleted stem cell transplant. The receptor source for this set is a male patient aged 2-9 years who had a stem cell transplant for chronic granulomatous disease, so the T cells may come from the graft donor.

The chain uses TRBV18 and TRBJ2-5; D remains unclear. V was clipped by 2 bases and J by 3 bases, with 7 bases between them. Germline V gene sequence: CDR1 KGHSH, CDR2 LQKENI. The CDR3 sequence is 13 residues long. CDR3 residues: CASSPGRKETQYF. CDR3 nucleotide sequence: TGTGCCAGCTCACCAGGCAGAAAAGAGACCCAGTACTTC.

In this sample, this clonotype turned up many times. The chain couples TRBV20-1 to TRBJ1-6, with 10 bases fitting TRBD1. Germline CDR1 DFQATT, CDR2 SNEGSKA (reference sequence). V dropped 6 bases and J dropped 7; count of bases not matched to a gene: 12. The CDR3 loop spans 16 amino acids. The CDR3: CSAFLTGTGDNSPLHF. The CDR3 nucleotides are TGCAGTGCATTCTTGACCGGGACAGGGGACAATTCACCCCTCCACTTT.

This clonotype appeared many times. This chain joins TRBV5-1 and TRBJ2-3, with TRBD2 matching 11 bases. J was trimmed by 2 bases and V by 3 bases; bases with no gene match: 5. This CDR3 has 16 amino acids. Germline assignment: CDR1 SGHRS and CDR2 YFSETQ. The CDR3 bases are TGCGCCAGCAGCTACCTAGCGGGAGGCCCCACAGATACGCAGTATTTT. Amino acids: CASSYLAGGPTDTQYF.

This clonotype has a count of ten or more. The V call is TRBV11-2, the J call TRBJ2-3; 8 bases match TRBD2. From germline, CDR1 is SGHAT and CDR2 FQNNGV. The CDR3 has 14 amino acids. The V gene end was trimmed by 5 bases and the J gene end by 4 bases; junction bases not matched to a gene: 5. The CDR3 sequence is CASSPWTSPDTQYF. The CDR3 region has the DNA TGTGCCAGCAGCCCTTGGACTAGCCCAGATACGCAGTATTTT.

This clonotype was picked up a small number of times. This chain joins TRBV27 and TRBJ2-7, with TRBD1 matching 10 bases. The CDR3 sequence is 14 residues long. Germline trimming cut 4 bases from V and 5 bases from J; bases unmatched to any gene: 5. Germline CDR1 and CDR2: MNHEY and SMNVEV (reference sequence). CDR3 protein: CASSYGTGVHEQYF. DNA of the CDR3: TGTGCCAGCAGTTACGGGACAGGGGTGCACGAGCAGTACTTC.

This clonotype was observed many times. DNA for the CDR3: TGTGCCAGCAGCTTGGGGGGGGCGCGAGGGCAAGTCACCCAGTACTTC. Its protein product is CASSLGGARGQVTQYF. V usage is TRBV5-4 and J usage is TRBJ2-5, with D tentatively TRBD1 or TRBD2 (6 bases each). The CDR3 runs to 16 residues. In germline, CDR1 is SGHNT, CDR2 YYREEE (reference sequence). The germline V and J ends were trimmed by 0 bases and 8 bases, with 20 bases remaining between them.

There are many counts of this clonotype. The chain carries TRBV29-1 and TRBJ2-7; D uncertain. The germline V gene has CDR1 SQVTM and CDR2 ANQGSEA. The CDR3 runs to 12 residues. Trimming removed 4 bases from V and 3 bases from J, with 10 bases in between. CDR3 in amino acids: CSVVGTLYEQYF. The CDR3 DNA reads TGCAGCGTTGTAGGTACCCTCTACGAGCAGTACTTC.

In the case of this clonotype: A junction boundary mismatches the germline segment, possibly from a read error. V and J are TRBV25-1 and TRBJ2-2; D uncertain. Germline V gives CDR1 MGHDK, CDR2 SYGVNS. This CDR3 comprises 13 residues. The CDR3 DNA is TGTGCCTGCAGTGTCGAGTGGATCGAGGAGTTGGTTTTT. This gives the protein CACSVEWIEELVF.